What follows are 3 T cell receptor beta chains derived from one specimen sequenced in a study of blood T cell repertoires in COVID-19. Libraries were prepared by immunoSEQ multiplex PCR; TCRdb keeps only in-frame clonotypes and omits some of them. The table shows 110,000 to 150,000 clones, with about 80% occurring only once. Input material: PBMCs or T cells enriched from blood (not recorded which). These receptors all stem from a man aged 50 to 60 who had recovered from COVID-19.

The chain uses TRBV7-2 and TRBJ2-2; 11 bases are shared with TRBD2. Per the germline V gene, CDR1 is SGHTA and CDR2 is FQGNSA. The CDR3 has 17 residues. Trimming took 1 base from V and 3 from J; bases not matched to a gene: 4. In nucleotides, the CDR3 is TGTGCCAGCAGCTTAGTAGCGGGGGGGCGAGACACCGGGGAGCTGTTTTTT. Its translation: CASSLVAGGRDTGELFF.

V usage is TRBV11-3 and J usage is TRBJ1-1, with D hard to call. Trimming removed 5 bases from V and 3 bases from J, with 10 bases in between. The CDR3 runs to 13 residues. The germline V gene encodes CDR1 SGHNT and CDR2 YENEEA. The CDR3 here is CASSDKGYTEAFF. The CDR3, as DNA: TGTGCCAGCAGCGACAAAGGATACACTGAAGCTTTCTTT.

The rearrangement joins TRBV18 to TRBJ1-4; 7 positions match TRBD1. V dropped 3 bases and J dropped 8; count of bases not matched to a gene: 9. Looked up from germline, CDR1 is KGHSH and CDR2 is LQKENI. This CDR3 is built from 15 residues. The CDR3 bases are TGTGCCAGCTCACCGACAGGGTCGGGATGGGAAAAACTGTTTTTT. It yields the protein CASSPTGSGWEKLFF.